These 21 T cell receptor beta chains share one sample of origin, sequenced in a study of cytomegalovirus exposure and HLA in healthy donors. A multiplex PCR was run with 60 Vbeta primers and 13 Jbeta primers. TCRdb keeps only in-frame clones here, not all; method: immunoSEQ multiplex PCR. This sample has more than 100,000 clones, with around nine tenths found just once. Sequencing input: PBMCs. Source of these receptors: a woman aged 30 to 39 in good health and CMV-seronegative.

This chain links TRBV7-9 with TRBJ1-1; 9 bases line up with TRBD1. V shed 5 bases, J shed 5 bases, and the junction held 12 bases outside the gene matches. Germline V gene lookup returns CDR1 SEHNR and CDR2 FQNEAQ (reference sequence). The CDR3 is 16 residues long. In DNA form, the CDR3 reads TGTGCCAGCAGCCCAATATGGGACAGGGAGAATACTGAAGCTTTCTTT. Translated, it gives CASSPIWDRENTEAFF.

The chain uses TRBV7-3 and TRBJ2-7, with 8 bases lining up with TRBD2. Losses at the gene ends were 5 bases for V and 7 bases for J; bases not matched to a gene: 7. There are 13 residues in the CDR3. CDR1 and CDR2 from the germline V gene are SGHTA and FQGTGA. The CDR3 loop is CASSRIAGKEQYF. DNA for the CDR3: TGTGCCAGCAGCCGGATAGCGGGAAAGGAGCAGTACTTC.

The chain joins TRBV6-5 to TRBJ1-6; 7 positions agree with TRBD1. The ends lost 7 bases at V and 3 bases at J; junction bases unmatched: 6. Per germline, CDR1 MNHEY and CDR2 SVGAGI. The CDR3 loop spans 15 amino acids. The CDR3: CASTQRDSYNSPLHF. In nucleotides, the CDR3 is TGTGCCAGCACCCAAAGGGACAGCTATAATTCACCCCTCCACTTT.

CDR3 sequence reads: CASSVAGGGADEQYF. The CDR3 DNA reads TGTGCCAGCAGCGTAGCTGGCGGGGGGGCGGACGAGCAGTACTTC. The chain is built from TRBV9 and TRBJ2-7, with 9 nucleotides matching TRBD2. J was trimmed by 5 bases and V by 0 bases; bases with no gene match: 6. Germline CDR1 and CDR2: SGDLS and YYNGEE. The CDR3 length is 15 residues.

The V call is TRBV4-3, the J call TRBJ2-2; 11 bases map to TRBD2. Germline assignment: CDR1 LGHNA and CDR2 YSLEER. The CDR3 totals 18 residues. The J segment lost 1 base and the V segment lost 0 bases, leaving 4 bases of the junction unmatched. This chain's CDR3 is CASSQDLAGGLNTGELFF. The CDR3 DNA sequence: TGCGCCAGCAGCCAAGACCTAGCGGGAGGTCTGAACACCGGGGAGCTGTTTTTT.

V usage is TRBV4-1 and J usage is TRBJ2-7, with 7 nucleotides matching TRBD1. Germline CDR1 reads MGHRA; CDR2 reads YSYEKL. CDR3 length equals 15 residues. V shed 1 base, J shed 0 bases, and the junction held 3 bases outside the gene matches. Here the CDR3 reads CASSQGGTVSYEQYF. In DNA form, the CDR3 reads TGCGCCAGCAGCCAAGGGGGGACAGTCTCCTACGAGCAGTACTTC.

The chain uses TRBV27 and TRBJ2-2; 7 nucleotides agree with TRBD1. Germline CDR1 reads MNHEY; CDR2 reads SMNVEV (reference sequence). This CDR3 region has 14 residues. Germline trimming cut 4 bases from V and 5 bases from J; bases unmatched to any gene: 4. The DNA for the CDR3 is TGTGCCAGCAGTTGGGCAGGGGGAACCGGGGAGCTGTTTTTT. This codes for CASSWAGGTGELFF.

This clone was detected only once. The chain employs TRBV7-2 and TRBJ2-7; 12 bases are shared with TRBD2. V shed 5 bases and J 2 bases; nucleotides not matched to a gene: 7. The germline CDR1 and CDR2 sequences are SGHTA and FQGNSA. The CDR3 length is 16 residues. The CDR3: CASSRGTSGFPYEQYF. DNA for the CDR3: TGTGCCAGCAGCCGTGGGACTAGCGGGTTTCCCTACGAGCAGTACTTC.

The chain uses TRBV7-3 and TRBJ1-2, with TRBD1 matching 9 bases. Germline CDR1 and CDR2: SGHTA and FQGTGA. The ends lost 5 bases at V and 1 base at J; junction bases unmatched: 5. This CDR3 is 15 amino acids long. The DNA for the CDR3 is TGTGCCAGCAGCGCACAGGGGGCGGATAACTATGGCTACACCTTC. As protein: CASSAQGADNYGYTF.

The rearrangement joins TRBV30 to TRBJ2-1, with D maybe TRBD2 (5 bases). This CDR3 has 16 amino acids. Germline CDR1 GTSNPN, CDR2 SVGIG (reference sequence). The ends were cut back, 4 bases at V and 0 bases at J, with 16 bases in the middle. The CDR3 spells CAWTRWAGSSYNEQFF. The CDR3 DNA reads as TGTGCCTGGACCAGATGGGCGGGCAGCTCCTACAATGAGCAGTTCTTC.

Written as DNA, the CDR3 is TGTGCCAGCAGCTCAACCCTCGACAGGGTCACCTACGAGCAGTACTTC. Translated: CASSSTLDRVTYEQYF. This chain uses TRBV7-9 with TRBJ2-7, with 7 bases matching TRBD1. CDR1 is SEHNR, CDR2 FQNEAQ, per germline (reference sequence). The CDR3 spans 16 residues. Trimming cost V 4 bases and J 2 bases; bases outside gene matches: 11.

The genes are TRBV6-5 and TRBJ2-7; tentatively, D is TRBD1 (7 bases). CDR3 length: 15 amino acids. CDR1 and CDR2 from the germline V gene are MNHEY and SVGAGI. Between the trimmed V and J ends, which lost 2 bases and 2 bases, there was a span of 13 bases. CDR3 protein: CASSYRGQGAYEQYF. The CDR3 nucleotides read TGTGCCAGCAGTTACCGGGGGCAGGGGGCCTACGAGCAGTACTTC.

The DNA of the CDR3 is TGTGCCAGCAGCCCTCTCTTTCCGGACGGGAAACATCAGCCCCAGCATTTT. This translates into CASSPLFPDGKHQPQHF. This rearrangement joins TRBV28 to TRBJ1-5; the D is unclear. Trimming removed 6 bases at V and 5 bases at J, with 23 bases between. The CDR3 is made up of 17 amino acids. In germline, CDR1 is MDHEN, CDR2 SYDVKM. Based on the CDR3 plus reference TRBV28 and TRBJ1-5, the full variable domain is DVKVTQSSRYLVKRTGEKVFLECVQDMDHENMFWYRQDPGLGLRLIYFSYDVKMKEKGDIPEGYSVSREKKERFSLILESASTNQTSMYLCASSPLFPDGKHQPQHFGDGTRLSIL.

This CDR3 reads CASSQVDSGGYNEQFF. The CDR3 nucleotides read TGTGCCAGCAGCCAAGTCGATAGCGGGGGGTACAATGAGCAGTTCTTC. The J gene is TRBJ2-1, the V gene TRBV4-2; TRBD2 agrees at 10 bases. The CDR3 has 16 amino acids. Unmatched junction bases numbered 4, after V lost 1 base and J lost 4 bases. The germline CDR1 and CDR2 sequences are LGHNA and YNFKEQ.

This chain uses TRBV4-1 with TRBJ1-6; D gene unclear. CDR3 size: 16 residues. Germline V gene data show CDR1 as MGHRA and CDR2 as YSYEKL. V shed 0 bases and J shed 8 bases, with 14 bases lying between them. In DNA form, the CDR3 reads TGCGCCAGCAGCCAAGAAACGGTAGTCATCGATTCACCCCTCCACTTT. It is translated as CASSQETVVIDSPLHF.

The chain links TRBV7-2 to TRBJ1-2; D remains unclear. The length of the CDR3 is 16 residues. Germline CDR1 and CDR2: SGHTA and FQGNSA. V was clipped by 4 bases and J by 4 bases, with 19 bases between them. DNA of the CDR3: TGTGCCAGCAGCTCTCGCGTTGGGGAGAACCCCTATGGCTACACCTTC. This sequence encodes CASSSRVGENPYGYTF. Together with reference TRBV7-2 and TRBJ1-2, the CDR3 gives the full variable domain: GAGVSQSPSNKVTEKGKDVELRCDPISGHTALYWYRQSLGQGLEFLIYFQGNSAPDKSGLPSDRFSAERTGGSVSTLTIQRTQQEDSAVYLCASSSRVGENPYGYTFGSGTRLTVV.

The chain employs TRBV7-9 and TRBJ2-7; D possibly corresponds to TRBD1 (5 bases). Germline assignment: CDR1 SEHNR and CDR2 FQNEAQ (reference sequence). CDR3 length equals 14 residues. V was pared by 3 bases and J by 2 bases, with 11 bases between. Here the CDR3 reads CASSLDKSPYEQYF. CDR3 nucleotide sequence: TGTGCCAGCAGCTTGGACAAATCCCCCTACGAGCAGTACTTC.

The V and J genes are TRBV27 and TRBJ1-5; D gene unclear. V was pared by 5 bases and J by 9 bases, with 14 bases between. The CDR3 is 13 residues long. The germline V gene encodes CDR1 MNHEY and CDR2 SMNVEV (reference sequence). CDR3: CASSPRSGGPQHF. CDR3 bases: TGTGCCAGCAGTCCCCGTTCTGGAGGGCCCCAGCATTTT.

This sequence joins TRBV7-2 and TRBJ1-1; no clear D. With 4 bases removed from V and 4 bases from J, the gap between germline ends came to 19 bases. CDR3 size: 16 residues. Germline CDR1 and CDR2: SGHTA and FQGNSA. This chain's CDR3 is CASSSARGRWGTEAFF. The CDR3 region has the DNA TGTGCCAGCAGCTCAGCCCGGGGTAGGTGGGGCACTGAAGCTTTCTTT.

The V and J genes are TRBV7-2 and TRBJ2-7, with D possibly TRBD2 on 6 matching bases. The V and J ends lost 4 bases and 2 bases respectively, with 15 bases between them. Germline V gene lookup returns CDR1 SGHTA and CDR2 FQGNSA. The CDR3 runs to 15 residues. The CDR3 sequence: CASSSWSGSTYEQYF. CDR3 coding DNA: TGTGCCAGCAGCTCCTGGAGCGGGTCAACCTACGAGCAGTACTTC.

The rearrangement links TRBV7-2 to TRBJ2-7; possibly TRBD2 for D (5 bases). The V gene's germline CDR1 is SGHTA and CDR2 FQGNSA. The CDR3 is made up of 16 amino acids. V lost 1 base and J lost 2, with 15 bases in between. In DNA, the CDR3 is TGTGCCAGCAGCTTAGGGGGTCTAGCCGGGACCTACGAGCAGTACTTC. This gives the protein CASSLGGLAGTYEQYF.